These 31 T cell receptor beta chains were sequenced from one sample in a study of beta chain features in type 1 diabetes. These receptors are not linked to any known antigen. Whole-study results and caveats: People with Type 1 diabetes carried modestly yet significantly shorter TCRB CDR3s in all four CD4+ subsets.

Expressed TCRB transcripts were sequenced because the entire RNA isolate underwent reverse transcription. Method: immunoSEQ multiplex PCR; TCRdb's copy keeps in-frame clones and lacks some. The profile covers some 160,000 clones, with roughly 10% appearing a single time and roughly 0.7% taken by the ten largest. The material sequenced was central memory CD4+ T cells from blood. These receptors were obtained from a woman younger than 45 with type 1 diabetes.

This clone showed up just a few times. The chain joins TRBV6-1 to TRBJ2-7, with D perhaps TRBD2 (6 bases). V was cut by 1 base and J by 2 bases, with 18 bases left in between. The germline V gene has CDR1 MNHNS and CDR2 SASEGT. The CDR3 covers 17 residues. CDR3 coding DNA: TGTGCCAGCAGTGAAGTAGGGTGGGGAGGAGGGACCTACGAGCAGTACTTC. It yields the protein CASSEVGWGGGTYEQYF.

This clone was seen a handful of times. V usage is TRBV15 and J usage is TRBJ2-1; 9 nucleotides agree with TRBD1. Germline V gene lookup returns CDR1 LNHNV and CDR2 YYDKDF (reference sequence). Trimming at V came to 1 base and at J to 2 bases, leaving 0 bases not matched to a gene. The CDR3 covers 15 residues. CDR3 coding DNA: TGTGCCACCAGCAGAGGGACAGGGGCCTACAATGAGCAGTTCTTC. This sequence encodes CATSRGTGAYNEQFF.

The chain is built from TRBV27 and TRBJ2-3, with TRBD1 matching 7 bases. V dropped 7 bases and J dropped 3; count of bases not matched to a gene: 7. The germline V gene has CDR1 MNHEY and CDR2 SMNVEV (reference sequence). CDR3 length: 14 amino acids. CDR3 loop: CASTRRQGTDTQYF. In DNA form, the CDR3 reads TGTGCCAGCACCCGCCGACAGGGAACAGATACGCAGTATTTT.

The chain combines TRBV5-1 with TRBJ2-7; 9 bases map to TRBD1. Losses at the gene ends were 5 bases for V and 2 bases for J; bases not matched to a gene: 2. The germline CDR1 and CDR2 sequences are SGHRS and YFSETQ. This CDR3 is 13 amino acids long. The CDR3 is CASRRTGAYEQYF. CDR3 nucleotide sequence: TGCGCCAGCAGGAGGACAGGGGCCTACGAGCAGTACTTC.

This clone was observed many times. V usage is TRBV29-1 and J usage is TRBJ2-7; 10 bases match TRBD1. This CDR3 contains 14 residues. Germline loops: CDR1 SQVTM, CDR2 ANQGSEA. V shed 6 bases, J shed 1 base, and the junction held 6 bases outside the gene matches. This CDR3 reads CSVDPGQGSYEQYF. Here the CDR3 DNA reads TGCAGCGTAGATCCGGGACAGGGGTCCTACGAGCAGTACTTC.

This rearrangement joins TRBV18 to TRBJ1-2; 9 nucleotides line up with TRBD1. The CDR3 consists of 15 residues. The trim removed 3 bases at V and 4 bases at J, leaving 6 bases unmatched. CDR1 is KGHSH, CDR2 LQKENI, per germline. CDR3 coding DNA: TGTGCCAGCTCACCGGGCGGACAGGGGACCTATGGCTACACCTTC. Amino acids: CASSPGGQGTYGYTF. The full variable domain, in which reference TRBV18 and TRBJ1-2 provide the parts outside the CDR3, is NAGVMQNPRHLVRRRGQEARLRCSPMKGHSHVYWYRQLPEEGLKFMVYLQKENIIDESGMPKERFSAEFPKEGPSILRIQQVVRGDSAAYFCASSPGGQGTYGYTFGSGTRLTVV.

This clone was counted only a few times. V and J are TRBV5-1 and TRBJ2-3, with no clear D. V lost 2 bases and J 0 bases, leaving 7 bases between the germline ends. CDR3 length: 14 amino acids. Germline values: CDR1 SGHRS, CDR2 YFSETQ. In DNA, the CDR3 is TGCGCCAGCAGCTTATATGAGAGCACAGATACGCAGTATTTT. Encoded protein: CASSLYESTDTQYF. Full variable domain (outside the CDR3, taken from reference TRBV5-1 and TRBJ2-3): KAGVTQTPRYLIKTRGQQVTLSCSPISGHRSVSWYQQTPGQGLQFLFEYFSETQRNKGNFPGRFSGRQFSNSRSEMNVSTLELGDSALYLCASSLYESTDTQYFGPGTRLTVL.

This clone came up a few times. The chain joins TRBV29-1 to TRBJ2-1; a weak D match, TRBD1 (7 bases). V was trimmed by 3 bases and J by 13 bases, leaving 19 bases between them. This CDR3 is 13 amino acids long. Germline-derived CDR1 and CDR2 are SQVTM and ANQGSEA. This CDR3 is CSVDRGGGTDQFF. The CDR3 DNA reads TGCAGCGTTGACCGCGGAGGGGGGACAGACCAGTTCTTC.

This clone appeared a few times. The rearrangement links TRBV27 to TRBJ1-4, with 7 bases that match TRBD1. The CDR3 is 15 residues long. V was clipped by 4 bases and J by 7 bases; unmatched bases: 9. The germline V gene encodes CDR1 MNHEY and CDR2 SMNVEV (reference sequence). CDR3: CASSYRGLGGEKLFF. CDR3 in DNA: TGTGCCAGCAGTTACAGGGGTCTAGGCGGTGAAAAACTGTTTTTT.

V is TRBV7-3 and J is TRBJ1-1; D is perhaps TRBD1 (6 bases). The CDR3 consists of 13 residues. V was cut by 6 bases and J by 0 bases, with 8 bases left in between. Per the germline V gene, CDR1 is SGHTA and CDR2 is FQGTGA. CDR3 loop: CASRDSMNTEAFF. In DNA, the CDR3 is TGTGCCAGCAGGGACAGTATGAACACTGAAGCTTTCTTT.

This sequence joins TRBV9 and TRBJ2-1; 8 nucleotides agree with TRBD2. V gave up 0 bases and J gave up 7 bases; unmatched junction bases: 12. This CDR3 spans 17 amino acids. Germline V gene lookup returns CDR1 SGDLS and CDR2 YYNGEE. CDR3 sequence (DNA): TGTGCCAGCAGCGTAGAGGTTTCGGCGGGAGGAGGTAATGAGCAGTTCTTC. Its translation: CASSVEVSAGGGNEQFF.

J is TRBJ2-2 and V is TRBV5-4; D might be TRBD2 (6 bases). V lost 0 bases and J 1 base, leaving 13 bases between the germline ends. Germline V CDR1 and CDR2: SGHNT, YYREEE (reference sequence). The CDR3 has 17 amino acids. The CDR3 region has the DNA TGTGCCAGCAGCTTGGGCGGGGCGGAGCTGAACACCGGGGAGCTGTTTTTT. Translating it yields CASSLGGAELNTGELFF. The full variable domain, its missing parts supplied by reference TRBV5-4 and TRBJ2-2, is ETGVTQSPTHLIKTRGQQVTLRCSSQSGHNTVSWYQQALGQGPQFIFQYYREEENGRGNFPPRFSGLQFPNYSSELNVNALELDDSALYLCASSLGGAELNTGELFFGEGSRLTVL.

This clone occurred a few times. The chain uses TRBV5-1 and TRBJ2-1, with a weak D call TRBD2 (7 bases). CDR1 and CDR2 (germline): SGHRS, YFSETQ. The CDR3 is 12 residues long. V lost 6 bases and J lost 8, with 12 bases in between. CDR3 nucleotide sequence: TGCGCCAGCATCGGCGGGGGCGATGAGCAGTTCTTC. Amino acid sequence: CASIGGGDEQFF. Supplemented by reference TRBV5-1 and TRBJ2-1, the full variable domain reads KAGVTQTPRYLIKTRGQQVTLSCSPISGHRSVSWYQQTPGQGLQFLFEYFSETQRNKGNFPGRFSGRQFSNSRSEMNVSTLELGDSALYLCASIGGGDEQFFGPGTRLTVL.

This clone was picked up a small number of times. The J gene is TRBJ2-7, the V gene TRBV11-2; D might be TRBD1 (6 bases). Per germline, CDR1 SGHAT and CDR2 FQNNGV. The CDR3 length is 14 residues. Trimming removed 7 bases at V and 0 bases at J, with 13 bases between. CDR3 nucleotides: TGTGCCAGCACCGACGTCAGGGGCTCCTACGAGCAGTACTTC. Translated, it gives CASTDVRGSYEQYF.

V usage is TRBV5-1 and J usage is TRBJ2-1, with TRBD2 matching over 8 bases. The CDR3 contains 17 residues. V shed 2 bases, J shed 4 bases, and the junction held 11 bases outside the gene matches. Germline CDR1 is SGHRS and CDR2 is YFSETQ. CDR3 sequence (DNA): TGCGCCAGCAGCTTCAAAGCGGGAGAGTCACCTTACAATGAGCAGTTCTTC. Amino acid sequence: CASSFKAGESPYNEQFF.

CDR3 in amino acids: CASSTGQGMTGANVLTF. CDR3 nucleotide sequence: TGTGCCAGCAGCACAGGACAGGGAATGACTGGGGCCAACGTCCTGACTTTC. The V call is TRBV7-3, the J call TRBJ2-6, with TRBD1 identical over 8 bases. The germline V gene encodes CDR1 SGHTA and CDR2 FQGTGA. This CDR3 contains 17 residues. V shed 5 bases, J shed 2 bases, and the junction held 8 bases outside the gene matches.

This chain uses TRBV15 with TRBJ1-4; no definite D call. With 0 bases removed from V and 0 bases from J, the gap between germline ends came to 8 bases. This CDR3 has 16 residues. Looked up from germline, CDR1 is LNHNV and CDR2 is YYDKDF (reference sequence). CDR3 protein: CATSRDLGATNEKLFF. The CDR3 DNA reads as TGTGCCACCAGCAGAGATCTCGGGGCAACTAATGAAAAACTGTTTTTT.

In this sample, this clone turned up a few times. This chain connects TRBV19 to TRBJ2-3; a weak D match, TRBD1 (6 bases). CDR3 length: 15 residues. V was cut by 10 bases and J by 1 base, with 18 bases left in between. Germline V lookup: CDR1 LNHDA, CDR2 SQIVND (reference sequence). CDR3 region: CATTLGGHGTDTQYF. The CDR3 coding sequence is TGTGCCACCACCCTAGGGGGTCATGGCACAGATACGCAGTATTTT.

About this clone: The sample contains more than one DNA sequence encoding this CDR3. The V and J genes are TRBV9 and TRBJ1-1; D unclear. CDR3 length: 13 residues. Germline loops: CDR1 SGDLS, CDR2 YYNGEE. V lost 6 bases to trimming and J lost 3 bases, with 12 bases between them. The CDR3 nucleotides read TGTGCCAGCAACCTGGACGGGGACACTGAAGCTTTCTTT. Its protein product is CASNLDGDTEAFF.

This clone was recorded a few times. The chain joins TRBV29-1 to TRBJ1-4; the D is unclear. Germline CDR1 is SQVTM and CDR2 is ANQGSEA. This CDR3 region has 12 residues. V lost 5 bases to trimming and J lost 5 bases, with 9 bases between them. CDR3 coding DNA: TGCAGCGTTCGGGAGGTAAATGAAAAACTGTTTTTT. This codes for CSVREVNEKLFF.

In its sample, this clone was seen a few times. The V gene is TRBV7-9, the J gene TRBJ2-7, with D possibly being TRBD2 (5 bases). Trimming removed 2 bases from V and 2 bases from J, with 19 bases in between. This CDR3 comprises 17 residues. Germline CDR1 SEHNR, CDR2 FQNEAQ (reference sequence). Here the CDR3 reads CASSLSYLPQRTYEQYF. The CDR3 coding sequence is TGTGCCAGCAGCTTATCGTACCTCCCCCAGCGGACCTACGAGCAGTACTTC.

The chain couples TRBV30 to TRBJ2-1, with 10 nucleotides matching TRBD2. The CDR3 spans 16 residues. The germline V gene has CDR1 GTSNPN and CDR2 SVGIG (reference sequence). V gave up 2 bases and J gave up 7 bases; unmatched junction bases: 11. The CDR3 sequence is CAWSSPAGGPYNEQFF. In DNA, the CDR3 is TGTGCCTGGAGTTCCCCAGCGGGAGGGCCTTATAATGAGCAGTTCTTC.

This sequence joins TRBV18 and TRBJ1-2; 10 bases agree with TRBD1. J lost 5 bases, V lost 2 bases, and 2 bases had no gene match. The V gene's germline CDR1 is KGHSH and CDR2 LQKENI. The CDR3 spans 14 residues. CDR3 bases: TGTGCCAGCTCACCAGACAGGGGGCGGTATGGCTACACCTTC. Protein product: CASSPDRGRYGYTF. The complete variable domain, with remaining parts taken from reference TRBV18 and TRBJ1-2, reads NAGVMQNPRHLVRRRGQEARLRCSPMKGHSHVYWYRQLPEEGLKFMVYLQKENIIDESGMPKERFSAEFPKEGPSILRIQQVVRGDSAAYFCASSPDRGRYGYTFGSGTRLTVV.

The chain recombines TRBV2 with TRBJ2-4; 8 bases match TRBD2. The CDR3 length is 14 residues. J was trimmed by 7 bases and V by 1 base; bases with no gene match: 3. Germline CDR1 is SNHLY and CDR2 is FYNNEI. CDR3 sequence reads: CASSEGPGGNIQYF. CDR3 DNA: TGTGCCAGCAGTGAAGGGCCGGGAGGGAACATTCAGTACTTC.

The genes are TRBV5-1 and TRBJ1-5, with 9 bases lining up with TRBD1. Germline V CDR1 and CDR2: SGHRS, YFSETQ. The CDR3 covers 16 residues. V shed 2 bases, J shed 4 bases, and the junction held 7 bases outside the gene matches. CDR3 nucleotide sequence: TGCGCCAGCAGCTTACGGACAGGGGCTAGGAATCAGCCCCAGCATTTT. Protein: CASSLRTGARNQPQHF.

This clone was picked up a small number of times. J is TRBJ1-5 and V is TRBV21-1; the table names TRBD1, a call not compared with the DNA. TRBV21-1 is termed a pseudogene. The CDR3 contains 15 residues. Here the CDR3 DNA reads TGTGCCAGCAGCCTCCGGGACAGGGCGGCTCAGCCCCAGCATTTT. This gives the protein CASSLRDRAAQPQHF.

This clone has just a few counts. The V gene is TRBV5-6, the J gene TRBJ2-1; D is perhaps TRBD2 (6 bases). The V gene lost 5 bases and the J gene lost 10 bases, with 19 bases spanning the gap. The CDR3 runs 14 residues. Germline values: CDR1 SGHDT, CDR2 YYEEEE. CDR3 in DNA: TGTGCCAGCAGGATAGCGGACCGACCCTACGAGCAGTTCTTC. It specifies CASRIADRPYEQFF. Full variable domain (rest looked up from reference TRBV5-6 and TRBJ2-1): DAGVTQSPTHLIKTRGQQVTLRCSPKSGHDTVSWYQQALGQGPQFIFQYYEEEERQRGNFPDRFSGHQFPNYSSELNVNALLLGDSALYLCASRIADRPYEQFFGPGTRLTVL.

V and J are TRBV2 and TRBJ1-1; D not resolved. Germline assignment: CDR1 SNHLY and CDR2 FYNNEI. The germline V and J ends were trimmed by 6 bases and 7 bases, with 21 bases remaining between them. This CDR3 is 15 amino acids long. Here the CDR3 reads CASRPGPGFDGEAFF. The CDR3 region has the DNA TGTGCCAGCAGACCTGGGCCAGGCTTTGACGGTGAAGCTTTCTTT.

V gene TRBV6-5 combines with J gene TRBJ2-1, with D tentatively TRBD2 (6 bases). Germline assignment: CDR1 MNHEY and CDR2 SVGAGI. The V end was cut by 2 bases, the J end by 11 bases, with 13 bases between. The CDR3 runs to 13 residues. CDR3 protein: CASSYPAGGKQFF. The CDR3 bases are TGTGCCAGCAGTTACCCGGCCGGGGGAAAGCAGTTCTTC.

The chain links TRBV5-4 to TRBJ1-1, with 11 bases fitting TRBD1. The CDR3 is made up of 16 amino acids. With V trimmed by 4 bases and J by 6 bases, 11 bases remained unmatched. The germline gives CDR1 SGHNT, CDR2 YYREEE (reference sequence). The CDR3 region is CASSNGDRGIVAEAFF. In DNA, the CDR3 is TGTGCCAGCAGCAACGGGGACAGGGGGATTGTTGCTGAAGCTTTCTTT.

CDR3 sequence reads: CASSQGRGPVYEQYF. The CDR3 DNA sequence: TGTGCCAGCAGCCAAGGGAGAGGCCCCGTATACGAGCAGTACTTC. The chain carries TRBV4-2 and TRBJ2-7; D is ambiguous. CDR1 is LGHNA, CDR2 YNFKEQ, per germline. CDR3 length equals 15 residues. V shed 1 base and J shed 4 bases, with 14 bases lying between them.